This note documents a single T cell receptor (beta chain) sequence. The antigen remains unidentified. The sample originates from a study of T cell responses to AZD1222 COVID-19 vaccine. General observations from the study: Researchers report vaccine-associated CD4 TCRs spanning spike, with dominance at 160-218 and 743-854.

The data were produced by immunoSEQ multiplex PCR, yet TCRdb's version contains in-frame clones alone and is incomplete. The sample comprises 99,000 or so clones, roughly 80% of which are singletons, and around 5% rests with the top ten. V lost 8 bases to trimming and J lost 0 bases, with 17 bases between them. Per germline, CDR1 LNHDA and CDR2 SQIVND (reference sequence). The CDR3 length is 16 residues. The clonotype was recovered from an adult in good health. The chain recombines TRBV19 with TRBJ1-5; the D gene is possibly TRBD1 (5 bases). Specimen: peripheral blood, collected on day 0 of AZD1222 vaccination. CDR3 coding DNA: TGTGCCAGTCAAGGGGCGGGGGTTTCTAGCAATCAGCCCCAGCATTTT. This encodes CASQGAGVSSNQPQHF.